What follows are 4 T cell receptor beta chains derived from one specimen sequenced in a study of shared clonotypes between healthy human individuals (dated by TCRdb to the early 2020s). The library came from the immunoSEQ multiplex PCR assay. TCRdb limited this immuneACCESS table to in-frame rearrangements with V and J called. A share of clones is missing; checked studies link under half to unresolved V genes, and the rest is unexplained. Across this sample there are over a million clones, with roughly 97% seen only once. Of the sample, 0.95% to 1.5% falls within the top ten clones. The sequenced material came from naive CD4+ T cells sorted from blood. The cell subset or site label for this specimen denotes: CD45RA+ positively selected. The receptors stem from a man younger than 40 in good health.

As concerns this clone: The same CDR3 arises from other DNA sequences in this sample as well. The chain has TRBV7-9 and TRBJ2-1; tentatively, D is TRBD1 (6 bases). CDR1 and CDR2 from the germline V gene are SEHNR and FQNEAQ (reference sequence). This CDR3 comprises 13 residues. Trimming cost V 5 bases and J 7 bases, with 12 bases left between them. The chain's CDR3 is CASSPTGGNEQFF. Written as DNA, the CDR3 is TGTGCCAGCAGCCCGACAGGAGGTAATGAGCAGTTCTTC.

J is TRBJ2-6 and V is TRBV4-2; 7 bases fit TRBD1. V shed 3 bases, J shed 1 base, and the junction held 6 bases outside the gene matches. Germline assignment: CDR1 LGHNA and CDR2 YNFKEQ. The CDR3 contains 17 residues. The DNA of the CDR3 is TGTGCCAGCAGCCAGGGAAGGGGGCAATCTGGGGCCAACGTCCTGACTTTC. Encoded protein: CASSQGRGQSGANVLTF.

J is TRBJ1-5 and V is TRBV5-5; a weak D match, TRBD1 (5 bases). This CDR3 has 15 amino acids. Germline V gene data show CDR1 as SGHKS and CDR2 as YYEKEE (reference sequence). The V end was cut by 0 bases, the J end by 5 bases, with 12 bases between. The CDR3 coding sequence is TGTGCCAGCAGCTTGGGGCAGGGCGGGTATCAGCCCCAGCATTTT. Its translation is CASSLGQGGYQPQHF.

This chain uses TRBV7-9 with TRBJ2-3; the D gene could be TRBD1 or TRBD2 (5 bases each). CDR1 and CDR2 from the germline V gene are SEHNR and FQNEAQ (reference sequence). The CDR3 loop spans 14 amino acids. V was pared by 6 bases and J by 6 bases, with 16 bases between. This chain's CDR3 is CASRKDGTSDTQYF. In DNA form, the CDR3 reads TGTGCCAGCAGAAAAGACGGGACGAGCGATACGCAGTATTTT.